This T cell receptor beta chain was profiled in a study of T-cell reconstitution after alpha-beta-depleted transplantation in children. Molecular barcoding with unique molecular identifiers was used for the TCRbeta library. TCRdb analysed the PCR reads with MiXCR anew, one entry per CDR3 protein. The top ten hold approximately 2.3% of the sample, which has around 370,000 distinct CDR3 sequences, around 10% seen once. This CDR3 comprises 20 residues. After removal of 3 bases from V and 2 bases from J, the junction contained 15 bases not matched to a gene. CDR1 and CDR2 (germline): LNHDA, SQIVND (reference sequence).

The source of this sequence is a human donor who donated a stem cell graft to a child with acute lymphoblastic leukemia. V and J are TRBV19 and TRBJ2-3; TRBD1 agrees at 12 bases. Here the sequenced sample was PBMCs from the stem cell graft donor, taken from the stem cell graft. CDR3 coding DNA: TGTGCCAGTAGTATGGCCCGGGACAGGGGGCGTGGATTGTCCACAGATACGCAGTATTTT. This encodes CASSMARDRGRGLSTDTQYF.